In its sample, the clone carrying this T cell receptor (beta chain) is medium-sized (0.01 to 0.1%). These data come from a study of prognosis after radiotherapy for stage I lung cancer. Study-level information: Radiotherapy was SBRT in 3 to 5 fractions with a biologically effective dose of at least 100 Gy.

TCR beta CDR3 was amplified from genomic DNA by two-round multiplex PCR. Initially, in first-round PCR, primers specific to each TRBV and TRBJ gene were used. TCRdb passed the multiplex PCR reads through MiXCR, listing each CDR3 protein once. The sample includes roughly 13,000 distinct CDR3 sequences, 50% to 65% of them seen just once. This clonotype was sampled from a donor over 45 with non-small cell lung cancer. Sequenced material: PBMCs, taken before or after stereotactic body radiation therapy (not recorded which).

The CDR3 DNA follows: TGCAGTGCGCCCGAACGGAGGGTTCAGCCCCAGCATTTT. Its translation is CSAPERRVQPQHF. This sequence joins TRBV20-1 and TRBJ1-5; D not certain. There are 13 residues in the CDR3. Germline V gene lookup returns CDR1 DFQATT and CDR2 SNEGSKA (reference sequence). Trimming took off 6 bases at V and 6 bases at J, with 15 bases between the two ends.